One and the same sample provided the 22 T cell receptor beta chains below, sequenced in a study of PD-L1 blockade in urothelial cancer. Assay: immunoSEQ multiplex PCR; the TCRdb copy retains only in-frame clones and omits some. The sample shows 95,000 to 100,000 clones, 87% of them seen only once. This sample's time point: pretreatment peripheral blood. Sequenced here: PBMCs, sampled around atezolizumab (anti-PD-L1) treatment. The receptors here all came from a man between 60 and 75 years old with urothelial cancer.

This chain uses TRBV5-4 with TRBJ2-5; the D is unclear. With 0 bases removed from V and 1 base from J, the gap between germline ends came to 16 bases. CDR1 is SGHNT and CDR2 is YYREEE in the germline V gene (reference sequence). The CDR3 length is 17 residues. This chain's CDR3 is CASSLGSWAQLQETQYF. CDR3 DNA sequence: TGTGCCAGCAGCTTGGGTTCTTGGGCGCAGCTCCAAGAGACCCAGTACTTC.

This chain uses TRBV6-1 with TRBJ2-7, with D possibly TRBD2 on 5 matching bases. The germline V and J ends were trimmed by 4 bases and 2 bases, with 12 bases remaining between them. The CDR3 sequence is 14 residues long. Germline CDR1 is MNHNS and CDR2 is SASEGT. The CDR3 region is CASSALVGPYEQYF. The CDR3 DNA follows: TGTGCCAGCAGTGCACTAGTAGGCCCCTACGAGCAGTACTTC.

V usage is TRBV7-9 and J usage is TRBJ1-2; 11 bases are shared with TRBD1. The CDR3 contains 14 residues. With V trimmed by 6 bases and J by 5 bases, 5 bases remained unmatched. Per the germline V gene, CDR1 is SEHNR and CDR2 is FQNEAQ (reference sequence). CDR3 nucleotide sequence: TGTGCCAGCAGACCCGGGACAGGGGGTTATGGCTACACCTTC. Protein product: CASRPGTGGYGYTF.

V and J are TRBV30 and TRBJ1-5; 7 bases map to TRBD1. With 3 bases clipped from V and 8 bases from J, the junction kept 13 bases outside the gene matches. The CDR3 contains 15 residues. Germline CDR1 is GTSNPN and CDR2 is SVGIG (reference sequence). CDR3 in DNA: TGTGCCTGGAGCGCAGGGGGATACCACGTGGAGCCCCAGCATTTT. It specifies CAWSAGGYHVEPQHF.

This clone occurred a few times. The chain combines TRBV6-4 with TRBJ2-1; D might be TRBD2 (6 bases). Germline values: CDR1 MRHNA, CDR2 SNTAGT. This CDR3 region has 15 residues. Trimming stripped 3 bases from V and 2 bases from J, with 11 bases between. The CDR3 sequence is CASSEQGGPYNEQFF. CDR3 sequence (DNA): TGTGCCAGCAGTGAGCAGGGAGGTCCCTACAATGAGCAGTTCTTC.

The chain employs TRBV7-2 and TRBJ2-7; 10 bases agree with TRBD1. Germline CDR1 reads SGHTA; CDR2 reads FQGNSA. This CDR3 spans 16 amino acids. V gave up 1 base and J gave up 2 bases; unmatched junction bases: 5. The CDR3 spells CASSLGGTGDPYEQYF. The CDR3, as DNA: TGTGCCAGCAGCTTAGGCGGGACAGGGGATCCCTACGAGCAGTACTTC.

The chain's CDR3 is CAISERGQGITEAFF. In nucleotides, the CDR3 is TGTGCCATCAGTGAGAGGGGACAGGGGATAACTGAAGCTTTCTTT. V usage is TRBV10-3 and J usage is TRBJ1-1; 10 bases align to TRBD1. The ends lost 2 bases at V and 5 bases at J; junction bases unmatched: 5. Looked up from germline, CDR1 is ENHRY and CDR2 is SYGVKD. The CDR3 extends over 15 amino acids.

In its sample, this clone was seen a few times. This rearrangement joins TRBV29-1 to TRBJ2-1; D possibly corresponds to TRBD1 (7 bases). Per the germline V gene, CDR1 is SQVTM and CDR2 is ANQGSEA. The CDR3 covers 14 residues. V was cut by 6 bases and J by 2 bases, with 14 bases left in between. CDR3 in amino acids: CSVAGQNTYNEQFF. The CDR3 coding sequence is TGCAGCGTGGCGGGACAGAATACCTACAATGAGCAGTTCTTC.

This chain links TRBV11-3 with TRBJ1-2, with D hard to call. Germline V gives CDR1 SGHNT, CDR2 YENEEA. With 4 bases removed from V and 3 bases from J, the gap between germline ends came to 6 bases. This CDR3 region has 12 residues. CDR3 coding DNA: TGTGCCAGCAGCTCGGGAGACTATGGCTACACCTTC. Protein: CASSSGDYGYTF.

The V call is TRBV28, the J call TRBJ1-1, with D tentatively TRBD1 (6 bases). Germline V lookup: CDR1 MDHEN, CDR2 SYDVKM. The CDR3 spans 13 residues. The V end lost 10 bases, the J end lost 4 bases, and 16 bases lay between the germline ends. The CDR3 DNA is TGTGCCACCTGGACGAGGGGGGGCACTGAAGCTTTCTTT. Residues: CATWTRGGTEAFF.

The CDR3: CASSSGSDEKLFF. In DNA form, the CDR3 reads TGTGCCAGCAGCAGCGGTTCGGATGAAAAACTGTTTTTT. V usage is TRBV5-6 and J usage is TRBJ1-4; unclear D gene. CDR1 is SGHDT, CDR2 YYEEEE, per germline. The V end lost 4 bases, the J end lost 6 bases, and 10 bases lay between the germline ends. CDR3 length: 13 residues.

The chain uses TRBV5-1 and TRBJ2-7; 10 nucleotides align to TRBD2. With V trimmed by 5 bases and J by 6 bases, 8 bases remained unmatched. Germline V CDR1 and CDR2: SGHRS, YFSETQ. CDR3 length: 14 amino acids. The CDR3, as DNA: TGCGCCAGCAGTTCTCTAGCGGGAGAGGGCGAGCAGTACTTC. It encodes CASSSLAGEGEQYF.

The gene calls are TRBV9 and TRBJ1-2, with a possible D match to TRBD1 (5 bases). The CDR3 spans 13 residues. Trimming took 0 bases from V and 8 from J, leaving 11 bases between them. CDR1 and CDR2 from the germline V gene are SGDLS and YYNGEE. The CDR3 nucleotides are TGTGCCAGCAGCGTAGCTACAGGCCGCGGCTACACCTTC. Residues: CASSVATGRGYTF.

The chain is built from TRBV7-3 and TRBJ2-7, with 8 nucleotides matching TRBD2. The V gene end was trimmed by 2 bases and the J gene end by 3 bases; junction bases not matched to a gene: 15. The length of the CDR3 is 18 residues. CDR1 is SGHTA, CDR2 FQGTGA, per germline. The CDR3 bases are TGTGCCAGCAGCTTATACCCGTGGGGAACAGCGGGGGACTACGAGCAGTACTTC. It is translated as CASSLYPWGTAGDYEQYF. Full variable domain (missing parts from reference TRBV7-3 and TRBJ2-7): GAGVSQTPSNKVTEKGKYVELRCDPISGHTALYWYRQSLGQGPEFLIYFQGTGAADDSGLPNDRFFAVRPEGSVSTLKIQRTERGDSAVYLCASSLYPWGTAGDYEQYFGPGTRLTVT.

The V gene is TRBV27, the J gene TRBJ2-1, with 7 bases fitting TRBD2. J gave up 13 bases and V 2 bases, and 5 bases lay outside the gene matches. The germline CDR1 and CDR2 sequences are MNHEY and SMNVEV (reference sequence). The CDR3 is made up of 12 amino acids. CDR3 sequence (DNA): TGTGCCAGCAGTTTAGGGGGGGGAGGTCAGTTCTTC. Protein product: CASSLGGGGQFF.

The chain recombines TRBV30 with TRBJ2-3; 7 bases map to TRBD1. The CDR3 has 12 amino acids. The trim removed 5 bases at V and 5 bases at J, leaving 4 bases unmatched. Germline assignment: CDR1 GTSNPN and CDR2 SVGIG (reference sequence). The CDR3 sequence: CAWDRVGDTQYF. CDR3 nucleotides: TGTGCCTGGGACAGGGTGGGAGATACGCAGTATTTT.

This clone showed up just a few times. The rearrangement uses TRBV5-1 and TRBJ2-2, with 7 bases matching TRBD1. The CDR3 contains 13 residues. The trim removed 4 bases at V and 6 bases at J, leaving 3 bases unmatched. Germline loops: CDR1 SGHRS, CDR2 YFSETQ. This CDR3 reads CASSQGVAGELFF. The CDR3 DNA reads TGCGCCAGCAGCCAGGGGGTGGCCGGGGAGCTGTTTTTT.

The rearrangement uses TRBV5-1 and TRBJ2-3; tentative D call: TRBD1 (6 bases). The CDR3 extends over 15 amino acids. Germline-derived CDR1 and CDR2 are SGHRS and YFSETQ. Trimming shortened V by 0 bases and J by 3 bases, and 11 bases separated the two germline ends. DNA for the CDR3: TGCGCCAGCAGCTTGGTAGGGGGAGCAACAGATACGCAGTATTTT. It codes for CASSLVGGATDTQYF. The full variable domain, its missing parts supplied by reference TRBV5-1 and TRBJ2-3, is KAGVTQTPRYLIKTRGQQVTLSCSPISGHRSVSWYQQTPGQGLQFLFEYFSETQRNKGNFPGRFSGRQFSNSRSEMNVSTLELGDSALYLCASSLVGGATDTQYFGPGTRLTVL.

This clone has only one observation. J is TRBJ1-2 and V is TRBV7-9, with D uncertain. Trimming took off 5 bases at V and 9 bases at J, with 13 bases between the two ends. Germline V gene data show CDR1 as SEHNR and CDR2 as FQNEAQ (reference sequence). CDR3 size: 12 residues. The CDR3 protein is CASSLAGMSYTF. The CDR3 nucleotides read TGTGCCAGCAGCCTTGCGGGGATGAGCTACACCTTC.

The chain employs TRBV7-9 and TRBJ1-1; maybe TRBD1 (5 bases). V was cut by 1 base and J by 4 bases, with 19 bases left in between. In germline, CDR1 is SEHNR, CDR2 FQNEAQ (reference sequence). The CDR3 sequence is 17 residues long. Here the CDR3 DNA reads TGTGCCAGCAGCTTAGAGGGGTACTCGGTTCATGGCACTGAAGCTTTCTTT. Its translation is CASSLEGYSVHGTEAFF.

CDR3 region: CASALTGGNEKLFF. CDR3 nucleotide sequence: TGTGCCAGCGCGTTGACAGGGGGTAATGAAAAACTGTTTTTT. The chain links TRBV2 to TRBJ1-4, with 9 nucleotides matching TRBD1. The CDR3 sequence is 14 residues long. CDR1 and CDR2 (germline): SNHLY, FYNNEI. Trimming removed 8 bases from V and 4 bases from J; junction bases left unmatched: 5.

This clone was detected once. The chain has TRBV6-6 and TRBJ2-5, with TRBD1 as a possible D gene (6 bases). The CDR3 totals 12 residues. In germline, CDR1 is MNHNY, CDR2 SVGAGI (reference sequence). V lost 6 bases and J lost 5, with 10 bases in between. The CDR3 coding sequence is TGTGCCAGCAGCCAGGGGCGGGAGACCCAGTACTTC. This codes for CASSQGRETQYF.